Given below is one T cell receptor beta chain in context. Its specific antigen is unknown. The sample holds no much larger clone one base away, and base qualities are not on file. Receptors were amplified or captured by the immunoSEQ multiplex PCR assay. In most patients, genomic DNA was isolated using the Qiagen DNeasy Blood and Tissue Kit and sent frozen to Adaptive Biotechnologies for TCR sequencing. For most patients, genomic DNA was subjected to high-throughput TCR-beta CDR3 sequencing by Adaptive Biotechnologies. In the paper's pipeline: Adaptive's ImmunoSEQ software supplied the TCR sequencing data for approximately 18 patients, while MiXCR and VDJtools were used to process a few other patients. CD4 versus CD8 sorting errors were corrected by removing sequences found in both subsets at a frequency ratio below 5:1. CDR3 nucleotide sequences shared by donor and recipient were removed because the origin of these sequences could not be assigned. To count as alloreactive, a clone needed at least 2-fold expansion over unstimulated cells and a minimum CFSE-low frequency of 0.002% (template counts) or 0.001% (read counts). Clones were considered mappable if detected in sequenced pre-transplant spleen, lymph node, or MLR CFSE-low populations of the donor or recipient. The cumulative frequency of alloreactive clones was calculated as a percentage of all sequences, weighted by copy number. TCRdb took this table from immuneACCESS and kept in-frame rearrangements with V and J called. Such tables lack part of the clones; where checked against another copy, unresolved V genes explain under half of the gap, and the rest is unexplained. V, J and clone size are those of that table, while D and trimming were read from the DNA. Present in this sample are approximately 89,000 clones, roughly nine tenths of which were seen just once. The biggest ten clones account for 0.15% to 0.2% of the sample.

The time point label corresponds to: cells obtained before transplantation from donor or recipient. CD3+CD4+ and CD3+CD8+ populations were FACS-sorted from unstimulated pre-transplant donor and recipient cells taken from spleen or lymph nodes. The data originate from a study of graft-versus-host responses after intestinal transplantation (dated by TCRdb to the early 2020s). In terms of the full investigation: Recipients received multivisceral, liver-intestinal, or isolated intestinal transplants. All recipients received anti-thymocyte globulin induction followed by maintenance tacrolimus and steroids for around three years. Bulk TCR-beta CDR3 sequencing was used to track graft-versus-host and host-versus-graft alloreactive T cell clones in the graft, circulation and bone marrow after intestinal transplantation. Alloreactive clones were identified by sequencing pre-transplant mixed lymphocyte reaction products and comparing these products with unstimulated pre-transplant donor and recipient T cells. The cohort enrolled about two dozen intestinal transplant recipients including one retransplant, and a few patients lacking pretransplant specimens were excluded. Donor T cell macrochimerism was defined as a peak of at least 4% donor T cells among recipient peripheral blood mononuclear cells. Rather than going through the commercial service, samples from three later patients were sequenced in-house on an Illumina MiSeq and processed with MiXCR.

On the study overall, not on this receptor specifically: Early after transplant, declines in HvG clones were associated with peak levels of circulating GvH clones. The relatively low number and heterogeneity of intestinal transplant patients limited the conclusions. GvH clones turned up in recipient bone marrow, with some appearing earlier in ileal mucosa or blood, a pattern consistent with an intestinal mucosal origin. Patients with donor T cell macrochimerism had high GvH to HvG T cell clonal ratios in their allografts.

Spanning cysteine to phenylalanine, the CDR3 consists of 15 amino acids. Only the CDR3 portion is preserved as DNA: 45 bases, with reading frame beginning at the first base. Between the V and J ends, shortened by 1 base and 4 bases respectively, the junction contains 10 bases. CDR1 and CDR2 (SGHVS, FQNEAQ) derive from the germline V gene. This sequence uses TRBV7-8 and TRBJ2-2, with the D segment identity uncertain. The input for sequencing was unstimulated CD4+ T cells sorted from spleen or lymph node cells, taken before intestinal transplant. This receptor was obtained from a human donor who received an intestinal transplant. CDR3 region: CASSLESTGTGELFF. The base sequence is TGTGCCAGCAGCTTAGAGAGTACGGGCACCGGGGAGCTGTTTTTT. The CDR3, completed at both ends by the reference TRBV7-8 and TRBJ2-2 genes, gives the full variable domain GAGVSQSPRYKVAKRGQDVALRCDPISGHVSLFWYQQALGQGPEFLTYFQNEAQLDKSGLPSDRFFAERPEGSVSTLKIQRTQQEDSAVYLCASSLESTGTGELFFGEGSRLTVL.